Listed below are T cell receptor beta chains from one sample, sequenced in a study of PD-L1 blockade in urothelial cancer. Some clones are missing from TCRdb's copy, which holds only in-frame ones; the method was immunoSEQ multiplex PCR. The sample records around 45,000 clones, approximately 78% being singletons. Sample: PBMCs, taken around atezolizumab (anti-PD-L1) treatment. All receptors come from a man in his fifties with urothelial cancer. Each CDR3 is given with its conserved first and last residue. The order of the fields is CDR3 DNA, CDR3 protein, CDR3 length, clone size, D gene, V gene, J gene. A D gene is named only where the DNA matches it firmly. Some rows mark clone size as missing; the rest say once, few, many or name a class of expanded clone.

cdr3_nt: TGCGCCAGCAGCCCAGGACAACCGCAGGGCGAGCAGTACTTC; cdr3_aa: CASSPGQPQGEQYF; cdr3_length: 14; clone_size: few; d_call: -; v_call: TRBV5-1; j_call: TRBJ2-7
cdr3_nt: TGTGCCAGCAGTGGGGGGACAGCCTTAAACACTGAAGCTTTCTTT; cdr3_aa: CASSGGTALNTEAFF; cdr3_length: 15; clone_size: -; d_call: TRBD1; v_call: TRBV2; j_call: TRBJ1-1
cdr3_nt: TGTGCCAGCAGTTACTCGAGCGGGACAGGGAATGAAAAACTGTTTTTT; cdr3_aa: CASSYSSGTGNEKLFF; cdr3_length: 16; clone_size: -; d_call: TRBD1; v_call: TRBV6-5; j_call: TRBJ1-4
cdr3_nt: TGCAGCGTTGTGAACAGGTCTAATGAAAAACTGTTTTTT; cdr3_aa: CSVVNRSNEKLFF; cdr3_length: 13; clone_size: few; d_call: -; v_call: TRBV29-1; j_call: TRBJ1-4
cdr3_nt: TGTGCCAGCAGTTACCAGGGGAACACCGGGGAGCTGTTTTTT; cdr3_aa: CASSYQGNTGELFF; cdr3_length: 14; clone_size: -; d_call: -; v_call: TRBV6-5; j_call: TRBJ2-2
cdr3_nt: TGTGCCAGCACCTCCTTGACAGGAGGAAAACTGTTTTTT; cdr3_aa: CASTSLTGGKLFF; cdr3_length: 13; clone_size: many; d_call: -; v_call: TRBV27; j_call: TRBJ1-4
cdr3_nt: TGTGCCAGCACCGACAGAGATACGCAGTATTTT; cdr3_aa: CASTDRDTQYF; cdr3_length: 11; clone_size: -; d_call: -; v_call: TRBV5-6; j_call: TRBJ2-3
cdr3_nt: TGTGCCATCAGTTGGGGCACAGGGGGCCCTTTTGGTGGAAACACCATATATTTT; cdr3_aa: CAISWGTGGPFGGNTIYF; cdr3_length: 18; clone_size: -; d_call: TRBD1; v_call: TRBV10-3; j_call: TRBJ1-3
cdr3_nt: TGTGCCAGTAGTACCACCACCCGAGGGCTCCCTTACAATGAGCAGTTCTTC; cdr3_aa: CASSTTTRGLPYNEQFF; cdr3_length: 17; clone_size: -; d_call: -; v_call: TRBV19; j_call: TRBJ2-1
cdr3_nt: TGTGCCAGCAGCGTAGAACTAGCGGGGGGGATCACAGATACGCAGTATTTT; cdr3_aa: CASSVELAGGITDTQYF; cdr3_length: 17; clone_size: once; d_call: TRBD2; v_call: TRBV9; j_call: TRBJ2-3
cdr3_nt: TGTGCCAGTAGTATCACAATTCGAAGTGGCTACACCTTC; cdr3_aa: CASSITIRSGYTF; cdr3_length: 13; clone_size: -; d_call: -; v_call: TRBV19; j_call: TRBJ1-2
cdr3_nt: TGTGCCAGCAGCAAGACAGGGATTGGTGGCTACACCTTC; cdr3_aa: CASSKTGIGGYTF; cdr3_length: 13; clone_size: -; d_call: TRBD1; v_call: TRBV13; j_call: TRBJ1-2
cdr3_nt: TGTGCCAGCAGCTTCGCCGGGGGATGGGGTGAAAAACTGTTTTTT; cdr3_aa: CASSFAGGWGEKLFF; cdr3_length: 15; clone_size: -; d_call: -; v_call: TRBV11-2; j_call: TRBJ1-4
cdr3_nt: TGTGCCAGCTCACCCCGGAGTTTCGCCGGGGAGCTGTTTTTT; cdr3_aa: CASSPRSFAGELFF; cdr3_length: 14; clone_size: -; d_call: -; v_call: TRBV18; j_call: TRBJ2-2
cdr3_nt: TGTGCCAGCAGCTTCGGTAGCGGGAGGGCCCCAGGTGAGCAGTTCTTC; cdr3_aa: CASSFGSGRAPGEQFF; cdr3_length: 16; clone_size: -; d_call: TRBD2; v_call: TRBV5-5; j_call: TRBJ2-1
cdr3_nt: TGCGCCAGCAGCTTGGAGGGGTCCGTCTATGGCTACACCTTC; cdr3_aa: CASSLEGSVYGYTF; cdr3_length: 14; clone_size: -; d_call: -; v_call: TRBV5-1; j_call: TRBJ1-2
cdr3_nt: TGTGCCAGCTCCCTACAGGGCGATAATTCACCCCTCCACTTT; cdr3_aa: CASSLQGDNSPLHF; cdr3_length: 14; clone_size: -; d_call: -; v_call: TRBV18; j_call: TRBJ1-6
cdr3_nt: TGTGCCAGCAGTGGACAGGGGAGGCAAGAGACCCAGTACTTC; cdr3_aa: CASSGQGRQETQYF; cdr3_length: 14; clone_size: -; d_call: TRBD1; v_call: TRBV28; j_call: TRBJ2-5
cdr3_nt: TGTGCCATCAGTACAGGGGTAACTGAAGCTTTCTTT; cdr3_aa: CAISTGVTEAFF; cdr3_length: 12; clone_size: few; d_call: TRBD1; v_call: TRBV10-3; j_call: TRBJ1-1
cdr3_nt: TGCGCCAGCAGCCAAACCCACGGACTAGCGGGAGGAATAACCCTAGCCAAAAACATTCAGTACTTC; cdr3_aa: CASSQTHGLAGGITLAKNIQYF; cdr3_length: 22; clone_size: -; d_call: TRBD2; v_call: TRBV4-1; j_call: TRBJ2-4
cdr3_nt: TGTGCCAGCAGTTACCAGGGGGCGGCCTATAATTCACCCCTCCACTTT; cdr3_aa: CASSYQGAAYNSPLHF; cdr3_length: 16; clone_size: -; d_call: TRBD1; v_call: TRBV6-5; j_call: TRBJ1-6
cdr3_nt: TGTGCCAGCAGTGAAGTTAGGAGCCAGGGTGGGGGCTACACCTTC; cdr3_aa: CASSEVRSQGGGYTF; cdr3_length: 15; clone_size: -; d_call: -; v_call: TRBV2; j_call: TRBJ1-2
cdr3_nt: TGTGCCAGCAGTTTTTCGCGGACCGGGGAGCTGTTTTTT; cdr3_aa: CASSFSRTGELFF; cdr3_length: 13; clone_size: -; d_call: -; v_call: TRBV28; j_call: TRBJ2-2
cdr3_nt: TGCGCCAGCAGCCCCCCGCCGAGCACTGAAGCTTTCTTT; cdr3_aa: CASSPPPSTEAFF; cdr3_length: 13; clone_size: -; d_call: -; v_call: TRBV5-1; j_call: TRBJ1-1